The 10 T cell receptor beta chains listed next were all sequenced from one sample in a study of technical replicates of blood from several donors. Repertoires were generated with immunoSEQ multiplex PCR, while TCRdb's copy carries only in-frame clones and drops some. The sample records some 70,000 clones, about 97% being singletons. Sequences were obtained from T cells isolated from PBMCs. The receptors derive from a human donor in good health.

This chain joins TRBV19 and TRBJ1-1; D ambiguous. CDR1 LNHDA and CDR2 SQIVND come from the germline V gene (reference sequence). The CDR3 extends over 11 amino acids. Deletions cut 7 bases from V and 2 bases from J, with 5 bases between. CDR3 amino acids: CASTKNTEAFF. CDR3 nucleotide sequence: TGTGCCAGTACCAAAAACACTGAAGCTTTCTTT.

V usage is TRBV9 and J usage is TRBJ2-7; TRBD1 is a possible D gene (5 bases). CDR3 length: 15 residues. Trimming pared 4 bases from V and 1 base from J, leaving 15 bases between. Germline CDR1 reads SGDLS; CDR2 reads YYNGEE. The CDR3 loop reads CASSPFRGLSYEQYF. The CDR3 coding sequence is TGTGCCAGCAGCCCCTTTAGGGGTCTTTCCTACGAGCAGTACTTC.

This sequence joins TRBV27 and TRBJ2-3; D may be TRBD1 (8 bases). The CDR3 runs 15 residues. Germline V gene lookup returns CDR1 MNHEY and CDR2 SMNVEV (reference sequence). The V end lost 5 bases, the J end lost 6 bases, and 18 bases lay between the germline ends. The CDR3 DNA reads as TGTGCCAGCAGTGTCATCGAACAGGGGGGGGATACGCAGTATTTT. This codes for CASSVIEQGGDTQYF.

This clone was counted only a few times. The chain employs TRBV6-5 and TRBJ1-1; D remains unclear. The CDR3 runs to 13 residues. With 6 bases removed from V and 7 bases from J, the gap between germline ends came to 15 bases. The germline gives CDR1 MNHEY, CDR2 SVGAGI. CDR3 DNA: TGTGCCAGCAGCCCAGGATCCTACCGTGAAGCTTTCTTT. Its protein is CASSPGSYREAFF.

The V call is TRBV5-4, the J call TRBJ2-7, with TRBD1 as a possible D gene (5 bases). The CDR3 extends over 14 amino acids. Trimming took 4 bases from V and 3 from J, leaving 14 bases between them. CDR1 and CDR2 from the germline V gene are SGHNT and YYREEE (reference sequence). The CDR3 region is CASSAALGDYEQYF. The CDR3 DNA follows: TGTGCCAGCAGCGCTGCTTTAGGGGACTACGAGCAGTACTTC.

V usage is TRBV2 and J usage is TRBJ2-7; TRBD2 matches 8 bases. The CDR3 covers 15 residues. V shed 7 bases, J shed 0 bases, and the junction held 8 bases outside the gene matches. Germline V gene data show CDR1 as SNHLY and CDR2 as FYNNEI. Here the CDR3 reads CASNSNGRGSYEQYF. As DNA, the CDR3 is TGTGCCAGCAATTCAAACGGGAGGGGCTCCTACGAGCAGTACTTC. The full variable domain, in which reference TRBV2 and TRBJ2-7 provide the parts outside the CDR3, is EPEVTQTPSHQVTQMGQEVILRCVPISNHLYFYWYRQILGQKVEFLVSFYNNEISEKSEIFDDQFSVERPDGSNFTLKIRSTKLEDSAMYFCASNSNGRGSYEQYFGPGTRLTVT.

V usage is TRBV7-9 and J usage is TRBJ1-2; no firm D call. Looked up from germline, CDR1 is SEHNR and CDR2 is FQNEAQ (reference sequence). The CDR3 loop spans 12 amino acids. Trimming pared 8 bases from V and 2 bases from J, leaving 9 bases between. In DNA form, the CDR3 reads TGTGCCAGCCTTGAGGGCAACTATGGCTACACCTTC. This codes for CASLEGNYGYTF.

V and J are TRBV20-1 and TRBJ2-7, with D maybe TRBD1 (7 bases). Germline V gene sequence: CDR1 DFQATT, CDR2 SNEGSKA (reference sequence). This CDR3 contains 11 residues. With 7 bases removed from V and 7 bases from J, the gap between germline ends came to 14 bases. In DNA, the CDR3 is TGCAGTGAGGTGCAGGGGGGAGAGCAGTACTTC. Amino acid sequence: CSEVQGGEQYF.

V usage is TRBV28 and J usage is TRBJ1-3; perhaps TRBD1 as D (5 bases). Germline V gives CDR1 MDHEN, CDR2 SYDVKM. V gave up 8 bases and J gave up 4 bases, with 15 bases separating them. CDR3 length equals 14 residues. The CDR3 DNA follows: TGTGCCAGCTTATTCCCAGGGCTAGGAAACACCATATATTTT. This gives the protein CASLFPGLGNTIYF.

The chain combines TRBV27 with TRBJ2-7, with 9 positions matching TRBD1. CDR1 MNHEY and CDR2 SMNVEV come from the germline V gene (reference sequence). This CDR3 has 13 residues. After removal of 6 bases from V and 3 bases from J, the junction contained 3 bases not matched to a gene. CDR3 sequence reads: CASSRDRDYEQYF. DNA for the CDR3: TGTGCCAGCAGCCGGGACAGGGACTACGAGCAGTACTTC.